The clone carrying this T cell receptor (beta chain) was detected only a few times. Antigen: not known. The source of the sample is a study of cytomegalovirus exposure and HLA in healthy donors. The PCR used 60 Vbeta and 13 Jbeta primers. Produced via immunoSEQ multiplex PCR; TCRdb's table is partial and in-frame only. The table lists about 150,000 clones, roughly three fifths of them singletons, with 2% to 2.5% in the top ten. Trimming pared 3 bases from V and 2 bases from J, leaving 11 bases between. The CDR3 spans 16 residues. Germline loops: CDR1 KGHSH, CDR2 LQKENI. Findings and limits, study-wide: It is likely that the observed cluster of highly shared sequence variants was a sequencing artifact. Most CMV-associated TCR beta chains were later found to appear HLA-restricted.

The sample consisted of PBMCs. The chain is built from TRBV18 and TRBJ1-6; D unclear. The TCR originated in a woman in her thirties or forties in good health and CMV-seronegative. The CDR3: CASSPPGGTYNSPLHF. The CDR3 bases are TGTGCCAGCTCACCCCCAGGAGGAACCTATAATTCACCCCTCCACTTT.